Each of the 20 T cell receptor beta chains below was sequenced from the same sample in a study of cytomegalovirus exposure and HLA in healthy donors. Data came from immunoSEQ multiplex PCR; TCRdb stores just in-frame clones and leaves some out. The data show 95,000 to 150,000 clones, 90% to 96% seen once. Sequenced: PBMCs. The origin of the receptors is a man aged 18 to 30 in good health and CMV-seronegative.

V gene TRBV27 combines with J gene TRBJ1-1; D is unclear. V lost 5 bases and J lost 11, with 15 bases in between. This CDR3 is 12 amino acids long. Germline V CDR1 and CDR2: MNHEY, SMNVEV (reference sequence). In nucleotides, the CDR3 is TGTGCCAGCAGTCCCTTCGAGGGCGCGGCTTTCTTT. Protein product: CASSPFEGAAFF.

The chain is built from TRBV28 and TRBJ1-5; D gene unclear. V was trimmed by 5 bases and J by 4 bases, leaving 12 bases between them. CDR1 MDHEN and CDR2 SYDVKM come from the germline V gene. The CDR3 has 14 residues. CDR3: CASSPYGRNQPQHF. The CDR3, as DNA: TGTGCCAGCAGTCCCTATGGGAGAAATCAGCCCCAGCATTTT.

This clone was counted once. The chain has TRBV6-5 and TRBJ2-7; TRBD2 might be the D (5 bases). The CDR3 is made up of 15 amino acids. The germline V and J ends were trimmed by 2 bases and 2 bases, with 13 bases remaining between them. CDR1 is MNHEY, CDR2 SVGAGI, per germline. CDR3 sequence (DNA): TGTGCCAGCAGTTACGCGTCTAGCCGTACCTACGAGCAGTACTTC. Its translation: CASSYASSRTYEQYF.

The DNA for the CDR3 is TGTGCCAGCAGCTCCCTGGGGGGTAGCACAGATACGCAGTATTTT. The encoded protein is CASSSLGGSTDTQYF. The V and J genes are TRBV7-9 and TRBJ2-3, with D possibly TRBD2 on 6 matching bases. The V gene's germline CDR1 is SEHNR and CDR2 FQNEAQ (reference sequence). This CDR3 has 15 residues. Trimming removed 4 bases from V and 0 bases from J, with 11 bases in between. Based on the CDR3 plus reference TRBV7-9 and TRBJ2-3, the full variable domain is DTGVSQNPRHKITKRGQNVTFRCDPISEHNRLYWYRQTLGQGPEFLTYFQNEAQLEKSRLLSDRFSAERPKGSFSTLEIQRTEQGDSAMYLCASSSLGGSTDTQYFGPGTRLTVL.

This rearrangement joins TRBV11-3 to TRBJ2-7, with 7 bases matching TRBD2. The CDR3 runs to 15 residues. Looked up from germline, CDR1 is SGHNT and CDR2 is YENEEA. V shed 1 base, J shed 2 bases, and the junction held 5 bases outside the gene matches. The CDR3 sequence: CASSLGLAAPYEQYF. The CDR3, as DNA: TGTGCCAGCAGCTTAGGGCTAGCGGCCCCCTACGAGCAGTACTTC.

The gene calls are TRBV2 and TRBJ2-7; no clear D. The germline gives CDR1 SNHLY, CDR2 FYNNEI. The ends were cut back, 2 bases at V and 0 bases at J, with 8 bases in the middle. This CDR3 contains 14 residues. CDR3 nucleotide sequence: TGTGCCAGCAGTGAAATACAGAGCTCCTACGAGCAGTACTTC. Encoded protein: CASSEIQSSYEQYF.

The CDR3 reads CAWSEGQNTEAFF. The CDR3 nucleotides read TGTGCCTGGAGTGAAGGACAGAACACTGAAGCTTTCTTT. The chain employs TRBV30 and TRBJ1-1; tentatively, D is TRBD1 (5 bases). The CDR3 runs to 13 residues. Germline V gives CDR1 GTSNPN, CDR2 SVGIG (reference sequence). V lost 1 base and J 1 base, leaving 7 bases between the germline ends.

This chain uses TRBV7-9 with TRBJ2-7; 8 bases are shared with TRBD2. Germline CDR1 reads SEHNR; CDR2 reads FQNEAQ (reference sequence). The CDR3 contains 14 residues. With 7 bases clipped from V and 4 bases from J, the junction kept 9 bases outside the gene matches. CDR3 in amino acids: CASTGSGSLYEQYF. The CDR3 bases are TGTGCCAGCACGGGGAGCGGGAGTCTGTACGAGCAGTACTTC.

This clone occurred once. The V call is TRBV6-5, the J call TRBJ1-5; D is unclear. CDR1 and CDR2 from the germline V gene are MNHEY and SVGAGI. The CDR3 is 13 amino acids. Trimming stripped 6 bases from V and 7 bases from J, with 13 bases between. The CDR3 nucleotides are TGTGCCAGCAGCATCAGGTTAGGCCAGCCCCAGCATTTT. Its protein is CASSIRLGQPQHF.

The V gene is TRBV13, the J gene TRBJ2-5; the match to TRBD2 covers 9 bases. The CDR3 loop spans 15 amino acids. Per the germline V gene, CDR1 is PRHDT and CDR2 is FYEKMQ (reference sequence). V lost 1 base and J lost 4; bases outside the gene matches: 4. As DNA, the CDR3 is TGTGCCAGCAGCTTAGCTGGCGGGAGGGGAGAGACCCAGTACTTC. This codes for CASSLAGGRGETQYF.

V and J are TRBV5-6 and TRBJ2-5; 7 bases are shared with TRBD1. The V gene's germline CDR1 is SGHDT and CDR2 YYEEEE. V shed 5 bases, J shed 2 bases, and the junction held 6 bases outside the gene matches. The CDR3 covers 14 residues. The CDR3 coding sequence is TGTGCCAGCAGTTCACCGGGACAGCAAGAGACCCAGTACTTC. Protein product: CASSSPGQQETQYF.

The chain employs TRBV7-9 and TRBJ2-1; 11 nucleotides match TRBD2. Germline lookup yields CDR1 SEHNR and CDR2 FQNEAQ (reference sequence). V shed 8 bases, J shed 4 bases, and the junction held 7 bases outside the gene matches. This CDR3 region has 15 residues. CDR3 in amino acids: CASSPLAGGYNEQFF. In nucleotides, the CDR3 is TGTGCCAGCTCCCCTCTAGCGGGGGGATACAATGAGCAGTTCTTC. Using reference TRBV7-9 and TRBJ2-1 for the parts outside the CDR3, the full variable domain is DTGVSQNPRHKITKRGQNVTFRCDPISEHNRLYWYRQTLGQGPEFLTYFQNEAQLEKSRLLSDRFSAERPKGSFSTLEIQRTEQGDSAMYLCASSPLAGGYNEQFFGPGTRLTVL.

The DNA for the CDR3 is TGCGCCAGCAGCCAAGATTCGACAGGAACTGGAAACACCATATATTTT. Amino acid sequence: CASSQDSTGTGNTIYF. The V call is TRBV4-3, the J call TRBJ1-3; weak D call: TRBD1 (6 bases). This CDR3 is 16 amino acids long. V lost 0 bases, J lost 2 bases, and 11 bases lay in between. The V gene's germline CDR1 is LGHNA and CDR2 YSLEER.

The rearrangement links TRBV11-2 to TRBJ1-4, with 7 nucleotides matching TRBD1. The CDR3 sequence is 15 residues long. Per germline, CDR1 SGHAT and CDR2 FQNNGV. V lost 2 bases to trimming and J lost 8 bases; unmatched junction nucleotides: 8. CDR3 loop: CASSLRTGEREKLFF. The CDR3 nucleotides are TGTGCCAGCAGCTTAAGGACAGGTGAAAGGGAAAAACTGTTTTTT.

The rearrangement joins TRBV2 to TRBJ1-5; 11 nucleotides match TRBD1. The CDR3 length is 15 residues. The germline CDR1 and CDR2 sequences are SNHLY and FYNNEI. The trim removed 6 bases at V and 7 bases at J, leaving 8 bases unmatched. The CDR3, as DNA: TGTGCCAGCAGCGGACAGGGGGCGAGGGAGCAGCCCCAGCATTTT. Its translation: CASSGQGAREQPQHF. Combining the CDR3 with reference TRBV2 and TRBJ1-5 gives the whole variable domain EPEVTQTPSHQVTQMGQEVILRCVPISNHLYFYWYRQILGQKVEFLVSFYNNEISEKSEIFDDQFSVERPDGSNFTLKIRSTKLEDSAMYFCASSGQGAREQPQHFGDGTRLSIL.

This chain connects TRBV29-1 to TRBJ2-7, with 10 bases aligning to TRBD1. V shed 3 bases, J shed 6 bases, and the junction held 17 bases outside the gene matches. The CDR3 sequence is 17 residues long. From germline, CDR1 is SQVTM and CDR2 ANQGSEA. CDR3 residues: CSVEALDLTGGFFEQYF. The CDR3 nucleotides read TGCAGCGTTGAGGCCCTCGACCTGACAGGGGGCTTTTTCGAGCAGTACTTC.

The gene calls are TRBV7-2 and TRBJ2-1, with 7 bases lining up with TRBD2. This CDR3 contains 14 residues. Germline CDR1 is SGHTA and CDR2 is FQGNSA. With V trimmed by 6 bases and J by 4 bases, 6 bases remained unmatched. The CDR3 coding sequence is TGTGCCAGCAGTGGAGCGGGACCATACAATGAGCAGTTCTTC. Translated: CASSGAGPYNEQFF.

The V call is TRBV9, the J call TRBJ1-3; D perhaps matches TRBD1 (5 bases). Germline V CDR1 and CDR2: SGDLS, YYNGEE. This CDR3 region has 15 residues. Deletions cut 3 bases from V and 4 bases from J, with 14 bases between. DNA of the CDR3: TGTGCCAGCAGCGGTCAGGGCTCGGAAGGAAACACCATATATTTT. The encoded protein is CASSGQGSEGNTIYF.

The J gene is TRBJ2-1, the V gene TRBV18, with 10 bases fitting TRBD2. Per germline, CDR1 KGHSH and CDR2 LQKENI. The ends lost 8 bases at V and 7 bases at J; junction bases unmatched: 8. CDR3 length equals 14 residues. The CDR3 bases are TGTGCCAGCGTATGGACTAGCGGAAGTAATGAGCAGTTCTTC. This gives the protein CASVWTSGSNEQFF.

This clone was seen once. J is TRBJ1-1 and V is TRBV28; D remains unclear. CDR1 and CDR2 from the germline V gene are MDHEN and SYDVKM. The CDR3 length is 19 residues. V was pared by 6 bases and J by 0 bases, with 26 bases between. CDR3 sequence: CASRTIGRWAEDMNTEAFF. Written as DNA, the CDR3 is TGTGCCAGCAGAACCATTGGCCGTTGGGCAGAAGATATGAACACTGAAGCTTTCTTT.